One sample yielded the 2 T cell receptor beta chains listed below, sequenced in a study of shared clonotypes between healthy human individuals. This table comes from immunoSEQ multiplex PCR, and its TCRdb copy is limited to in-frame clones, with some not included. The sample carries 600,000 or so clones, 98% recorded once. Naive CD8 cells lacked CD45RO and underwent positive selection for CCR7, leaving out terminally differentiated effector memory CD45RA+ cells. The sequenced sample consisted of naive CD8+ T cells sorted from blood. The receptors stem from a man aged 25-45 years in good health.

V and J are TRBV27 and TRBJ1-5, with TRBD1 identical over 10 bases. The CDR3 loop spans 15 amino acids. Trimming removed 5 bases from V and 7 bases from J; junction bases left unmatched: 8. CDR1 is MNHEY and CDR2 is SMNVEV in the germline V gene (reference sequence). As DNA, the CDR3 is TGTGCCAGCAGTCCCCTGACAGGGGGCGACCAGCCCCAGCATTTT. Translated, it gives CASSPLTGGDQPQHF.

CDR3 region: CASSRDITYEQYF. The CDR3 bases are TGTGCCAGCAGCCGGGACATCACCTACGAGCAGTACTTC. This chain links TRBV6-1 with TRBJ2-7; D is possibly TRBD1 (6 bases). Germline assignment: CDR1 MNHNS and CDR2 SASEGT. The CDR3 covers 13 residues. With 6 bases removed from V and 2 bases from J, the gap between germline ends came to 11 bases.